This TCR beta chain stems from a study of spatial heterogeneity in lung cancer. Across the study: The mean occurrence of each unique TCR and UMI combination in raw reads exceeded ten.

Study results and limitations: Intratumoral expanded alpha and beta TCR counts were found to track tumor mutation counts.

Time point denoted: sample taken at primary tumor resection. TCRdb re-called the 5' RACE reads through MiXCR, storing one row per CDR3 protein. The sample yields 20,000 to 25,000 distinct CDR3 sequences, roughly 15% seen once. This clonotype came up many times. What it recognizes is unknown. The source material was lung tumor tissue, sampled at surgery. This TCR derives from a female donor with early-stage non-small cell lung cancer.

The CDR3 region has the DNA TGTGCCAGCAGCTCTAGCGGGAGGATCGATGAGCAGTTCTTC. Translating gives CASSSSGRIDEQFF. V gene TRBV7-2 combines with J gene TRBJ2-1; TRBD2 agrees at 11 bases. Germline CDR1 reads SGHTA; CDR2 reads FQGNSA. This CDR3 has 14 residues. Unmatched junction bases numbered 4, after V lost 4 bases and J lost 8 bases.